These 25 T cell receptor beta chains were sequenced from one sample in a study of T cells after yellow fever vaccination. From the 5' RACE reads, TCRdb called clonotypes with MiXCR, one entry per CDR3 protein. Of 500,000 to 650,000 distinct CDR3 sequences in the sample, roughly 14% are singletons; the top ten hold roughly 13%. Sequenced material: PBMCs, taken on the day of the yellow fever booster vaccination. Receptors originate from a man in his thirties or forties who received the YFV17D yellow fever vaccine.

The chain employs TRBV9 and TRBJ2-3, with D perhaps TRBD2 (6 bases). The germline CDR1 and CDR2 sequences are SGDLS and YYNGEE. The V and J ends lost 0 bases and 0 bases respectively, with 14 bases between them. The CDR3 sequence is 17 residues long. The CDR3 loop is CASSVEGGGISTDTQYF. The CDR3 bases are TGTGCCAGCAGCGTAGAAGGAGGCGGGATAAGCACAGATACGCAGTATTTT.

V is TRBV3-1 and J is TRBJ2-1; TRBD2 aligns across 7 bases. The CDR3 length is 15 residues. V lost 3 bases, J lost 2 bases, and 4 bases stayed unmatched. Looked up from germline, CDR1 is LGHDT and CDR2 is YNNKEL (reference sequence). CDR3 sequence: CASSQRLATYNEQFF. DNA for the CDR3: TGTGCCAGCAGCCAGAGACTAGCTACCTACAATGAGCAGTTCTTC.

This clonotype was seen a handful of times. The genes are TRBV7-3 and TRBJ2-3, with D possibly matching TRBD2 (6 bases). The CDR3 runs to 14 residues. Trimming removed 4 bases from V and 6 bases from J, with 14 bases in between. Germline loops: CDR1 SGHTA, CDR2 FQGTGA. The CDR3 spells CASSSGTPMDTQYF. In nucleotides, the CDR3 is TGTGCCAGCAGCTCTGGGACTCCCATGGATACGCAGTATTTT.

This clonotype appeared a few times. The J gene is TRBJ2-5, the V gene TRBV15; D perhaps matches TRBD2 (5 bases). The CDR3 sequence is 15 residues long. The germline V gene has CDR1 LNHNV and CDR2 YYDKDF (reference sequence). Trimming removed 0 bases from V and 5 bases from J, with 13 bases in between. The CDR3 here is CATSRDRGISETQYF. CDR3 coding DNA: TGTGCCACCAGCAGAGATCGAGGGATTTCGGAGACCCAGTACTTC.

The chain uses TRBV5-1 and TRBJ2-2, with D possibly TRBD1 on 6 matching bases. Germline loops: CDR1 SGHRS, CDR2 YFSETQ. The CDR3 is made up of 15 amino acids. V lost 0 bases to trimming and J lost 8 bases, with 14 bases between them. For the CDR3, the DNA is TGCGCCAGCAGCTTGGTGACAGGTCCGGAGGGGGAGCTGTTTTTT. Translated: CASSLVTGPEGELFF.

There are a few counts of this clonotype. The CDR3 bases are TGTGCCAGCAGCCGGACAGGGGACGCCAATCAGCCCCAGCATTTT. Its translation: CASSRTGDANQPQHF. The chain combines TRBV11-2 with TRBJ1-5, with 9 nucleotides matching TRBD1. Germline assignment: CDR1 SGHAT and CDR2 FQNNGV. The V gene end was trimmed by 5 bases and the J gene end by 3 bases; junction bases not matched to a gene: 5. The length of the CDR3 is 15 residues.

The V and J genes are TRBV20-1 and TRBJ2-2; unclear D gene. V gave up 3 bases and J gave up 1 base, with 9 bases separating them. CDR1 DFQATT and CDR2 SNEGSKA come from the germline V gene (reference sequence). This CDR3 is built from 14 residues. The CDR3 DNA sequence: TGCAGTGCTAGCTATGGATGGAACACCGGGGAGCTGTTTTTT. This translates into CSASYGWNTGELFF.

This clonotype was detected a few times. In nucleotides, the CDR3 is TGCGCCAGCAGCTTGGGACGATCCAATCCCGCCGGTGAGACCCAGTACTTC. Translating gives CASSLGRSNPAGETQYF. The chain recombines TRBV5-1 with TRBJ2-5; D uncertain. CDR1 is SGHRS, CDR2 YFSETQ, per germline. The CDR3 has 17 amino acids. Trimming removed 0 bases at V and 5 bases at J, with 20 bases between.

This clonotype showed up just a few times. The gene calls are TRBV19 and TRBJ1-2, with 9 bases aligning to TRBD1. The V gene's germline CDR1 is LNHDA and CDR2 SQIVND (reference sequence). The CDR3 loop spans 15 amino acids. Losses at the gene ends were 7 bases for V and 2 bases for J; bases not matched to a gene: 8. The CDR3 loop is CASTTEGQGNYGYTF. The DNA of the CDR3 is TGTGCCAGTACCACAGAGGGACAGGGAAACTATGGCTACACCTTC.

This clonotype was counted a few times. V and J are TRBV7-2 and TRBJ2-5, with D possibly being TRBD1 or TRBD2 (6 bases each). Germline CDR1 and CDR2: SGHTA and FQGNSA. CDR3 length: 14 residues. V lost 5 bases and J lost 4, with 14 bases in between. This CDR3 reads CASSKGGPRETQYF. CDR3 DNA sequence: TGTGCCAGCAGCAAGGGGGGACCGCGAGAGACCCAGTACTTC.

This clonotype has more than one count but fewer than ten. The J gene is TRBJ2-7, the V gene TRBV14, with 10 bases identical to TRBD1. The CDR3 covers 15 residues. CDR1 is SGHDN, CDR2 FVKESK, per germline. Trimming removed 4 bases from V and 2 bases from J; junction bases left unmatched: 5. In DNA form, the CDR3 reads TGTGCCAGCAGCCGGATCGGGACAGGGGCCTACGAGCAGTACTTC. It translates to CASSRIGTGAYEQYF. Variable domain in full (rest from reference TRBV14 and TRBJ2-7): EAGVTQFPSHSVIEKGQTVTLRCDPISGHDNLYWYRRVMGKEIKFLLHFVKESKQDESGMPNNRFLAERTGGTYSTLKVQPAELEDSGVYFCASSRIGTGAYEQYFGPGTRLTVT.

The gene calls are TRBV7-2 and TRBJ2-1; 8 bases are a match to TRBD2. Germline assignment: CDR1 SGHTA and CDR2 FQGNSA. The CDR3 length is 16 residues. V trimming: 5 bases; J trimming: 7 bases; junction bases outside the gene matches: 13. CDR3 coding DNA: TGTGCCAGCAGCCCCACTAGCGGCCGGAAAGGAAATGAGCAGTTCTTC. This translates into CASSPTSGRKGNEQFF. The whole variable domain, remainder taken from reference TRBV7-2 and TRBJ2-1, is GAGVSQSPSNKVTEKGKDVELRCDPISGHTALYWYRQSLGQGLEFLIYFQGNSAPDKSGLPSDRFSAERTGGSVSTLTIQRTQQEDSAVYLCASSPTSGRKGNEQFFGPGTRLTVL.

The CDR3 spells CSARDTTRRGELFF. The CDR3 nucleotides read TGCAGTGCTAGAGATACGACCCGGCGTGGGGAGCTGTTTTTT. The chain couples TRBV20-1 to TRBJ2-2; D uncertain. This CDR3 has 14 residues. The germline CDR1 and CDR2 sequences are DFQATT and SNEGSKA (reference sequence). Trimming removed 0 bases at V and 8 bases at J, with 13 bases between.

In its sample, this clonotype was seen a few times. The chain couples TRBV29-1 to TRBJ1-1; the match to TRBD1 covers 9 bases. The CDR3 runs to 16 residues. Per the germline V gene, CDR1 is SQVTM and CDR2 is ANQGSEA. Trimming at V came to 6 bases and at J to 0 bases, leaving 11 bases not matched to a gene. The CDR3 sequence: CSVVTTGGLMNTEAFF. Here the CDR3 DNA reads TGCAGCGTCGTGACTACAGGGGGCCTCATGAACACTGAAGCTTTCTTT. Variable domain in full (rest from reference TRBV29-1 and TRBJ1-1): SAVISQKPSRDICQRGTSLTIQCQVDSQVTMMFWYRQQPGQSLTLIATANQGSEATYESGFVIDKFPISRPNLTFSTLTVSNMSPEDSSIYLCSVVTTGGLMNTEAFFGQGTRLTVV.

This clonotype appeared a few times. CDR3 sequence reads: CAISGTNPGELFF. CDR3 DNA: TGTGCCATCAGTGGGACTAATCCCGGGGAGCTGTTTTTT. V gene TRBV10-3 combines with J gene TRBJ2-2, with a possible D match to TRBD2 (6 bases). V was clipped by 4 bases and J by 6 bases, with 9 bases between them. Per the germline V gene, CDR1 is ENHRY and CDR2 is SYGVKD. The CDR3 spans 13 residues.

This clonotype has just a few counts. The V and J genes are TRBV6-5 and TRBJ1-2, with a possible D match to TRBD1 (6 bases). CDR3 size: 12 residues. V lost 5 bases, J lost 6 bases, and 10 bases lay in between. Germline V gene sequence: CDR1 MNHEY, CDR2 SVGAGI. The DNA of the CDR3 is TGTGCCAGCAGTACAGGGAAGGATGGCTACACCTTC. This encodes CASSTGKDGYTF.

The chain employs TRBV9 and TRBJ2-2, with TRBD1 matching over 9 bases. The CDR3 totals 15 residues. CDR1 and CDR2 from the germline V gene are SGDLS and YYNGEE. The junction had 7 bases not matched to a gene; V was cut back by 3 bases and J by 7 bases. CDR3 DNA: TGTGCCAGCAGCGCCATACAGGGGGCAATCGGGGAGCTGTTTTTT. Its protein is CASSAIQGAIGELFF. Complete variable domain (other parts from reference TRBV9 and TRBJ2-2): DSGVTQTPKHLITATGQRVTLRCSPRSGDLSVYWYQQSLDQGLQFLIQYYNGEERAKGNILERFSAQQFPDLHSELNLSSLELGDSALYFCASSAIQGAIGELFFGEGSRLTVL.

The genes are TRBV12-3 or TRBV12-4 and TRBJ1-2; no reliable D call. The CDR3 length is 14 residues. Trimming removed 1 base at V and 2 bases at J, with 8 bases between. This chain's CDR3 is CASSLGPGNYGYTF. In DNA, the CDR3 is TGTGCCAGCAGTTTAGGTCCCGGCAACTATGGCTACACCTTC.

The J gene is TRBJ2-1, the V gene TRBV24-1; D is perhaps TRBD1 (6 bases). This CDR3 has 16 amino acids. In germline, CDR1 is KGHDR, CDR2 SFDVKD. The ends were cut back, 3 bases at V and 8 bases at J, with 19 bases in the middle. The CDR3 nucleotides are TGTGCCACCAGTGATCGTGGCAGGGGCGCCTTGGATGAGCAGTTCTTC. Amino acids: CATSDRGRGALDEQFF.

The chain recombines TRBV28 with TRBJ2-7, with 10 bases matching TRBD2. CDR3 length equals 16 residues. Looked up from germline, CDR1 is MDHEN and CDR2 is SYDVKM. The V and J ends lost 3 bases and 1 base, in that order; junction bases with no gene match: 6. The CDR3: CASSFRALAGSYEQYF. The CDR3 DNA reads TGTGCCAGCAGTTTCAGGGCACTAGCGGGGTCCTACGAGCAGTACTTC.

This clonotype was counted between two and nine times. CDR3 region: CATSDLGNGEQFF. The CDR3 DNA is TGTGCCACCAGTGATTTAGGAAACGGAGAGCAGTTCTTC. This chain uses TRBV24-1 with TRBJ2-1; D ambiguous. The CDR3 runs to 13 residues. Deletions cut 1 base from V and 10 bases from J, with 10 bases between. Germline CDR1 is KGHDR and CDR2 is SFDVKD.

CDR3: CASRGKTEAFF. The DNA for the CDR3 is TGTGCCAGCAGGGGGAAGACCGAAGCTTTCTTT. The rearrangement links TRBV7-2 to TRBJ1-1; D call uncertain. CDR1 SGHTA and CDR2 FQGNSA come from the germline V gene. The CDR3 covers 11 residues. V was pared by 6 bases and J by 8 bases, with 10 bases between.

V is TRBV20-1 and J is TRBJ2-5; TRBD2 aligns across 11 bases. The germline CDR1 and CDR2 sequences are DFQATT and SNEGSKA (reference sequence). With 0 bases clipped from V and 4 bases from J, the junction kept 10 bases outside the gene matches. The CDR3 runs to 17 residues. The DNA of the CDR3 is TGCAGTGCTAGAGATCTCACTAGCGGGAGTTCGGGAGAGACCCAGTACTTC. Translating gives CSARDLTSGSSGETQYF.

This clonotype was recorded a few times. This chain connects TRBV7-2 to TRBJ2-5, with TRBD2 matching 13 bases. Germline V gene data show CDR1 as SGHTA and CDR2 as FQGNSA. The CDR3 is 17 amino acids. The J segment lost 5 bases and the V segment lost 4 bases, leaving 10 bases of the junction unmatched. CDR3 sequence: CASSSILLAGGFETQYF. CDR3 nucleotides: TGTGCCAGCAGCTCGATCCTACTAGCGGGAGGGTTTGAGACCCAGTACTTC.

This clonotype was counted only a few times. J is TRBJ2-5 and V is TRBV18, with D perhaps matching TRBD1 (5 bases). V lost 2 bases and J lost 3, with 13 bases in between. This CDR3 contains 15 residues. CDR1 is KGHSH and CDR2 is LQKENI in the germline V gene. CDR3 loop: CASSPAPKGKETQYF. For the CDR3, the DNA is TGTGCCAGCTCACCAGCCCCCAAGGGGAAAGAGACCCAGTACTTC.